This T cell receptor beta chain derives from a study of radiotherapy plus CTLA-4 blockade in lung cancer. Study in general: Among all patients, around 19% showed objective responses, while about 31% had disease control. Study-wide results and limits: Clones of tumor-derived TCRs expanded in blood after radiotherapy plus ipilimumab.

The study treated chemo-refractory metastatic non-small-cell lung cancer patients with focal radiation plus ipilimumab CTLA-4 blockade. Concerning this clone itself: The antigen remains undetermined.

Profiling relied on immunoSEQ multiplex PCR, and the TCRdb table lists in-frame clones only, not all of them. Found here are about 66,000 clones, around 81% of them singletons; the top ten hold about 4%. Germline CDR1 and CDR2: SGHRS and YFSETQ. V shed 4 bases and J 6 bases; nucleotides not matched to a gene: 9. The CDR3 runs 14 residues. The receptor comes from a human donor with non-small cell lung cancer who had a partial response to radiotherapy plus ipilimumab. The rearrangement uses TRBV5-1 and TRBJ2-5, with 7 bases that match TRBD1. Sequencing was performed on peripheral blood, taken from a patient treated with radiotherapy plus ipilimumab. CDR3 sequence (DNA): TGCGCCAGCAGCGCCCCGACAGGGCGGCAGACCCAGTACTTC. Protein product: CASSAPTGRQTQYF. Together with reference TRBV5-1 and TRBJ2-5, the CDR3 gives the full variable domain: KAGVTQTPRYLIKTRGQQVTLSCSPISGHRSVSWYQQTPGQGLQFLFEYFSETQRNKGNFPGRFSGRQFSNSRSEMNVSTLELGDSALYLCASSAPTGRQTQYFGPGTRLLVL.